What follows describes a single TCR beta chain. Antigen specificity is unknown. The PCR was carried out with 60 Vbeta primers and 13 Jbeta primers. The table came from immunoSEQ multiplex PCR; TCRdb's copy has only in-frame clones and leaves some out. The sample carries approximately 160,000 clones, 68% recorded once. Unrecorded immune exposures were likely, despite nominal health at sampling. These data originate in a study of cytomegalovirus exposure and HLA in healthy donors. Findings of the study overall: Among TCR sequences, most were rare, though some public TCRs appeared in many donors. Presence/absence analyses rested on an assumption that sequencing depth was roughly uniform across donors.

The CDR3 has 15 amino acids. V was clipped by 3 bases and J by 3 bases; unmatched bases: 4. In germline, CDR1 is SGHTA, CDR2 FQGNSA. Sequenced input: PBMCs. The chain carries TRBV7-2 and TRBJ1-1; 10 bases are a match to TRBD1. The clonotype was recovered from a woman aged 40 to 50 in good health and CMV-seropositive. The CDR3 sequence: CASSFRTGGDTEAFF. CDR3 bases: TGTGCCAGCAGCTTCCGGACAGGGGGGGACACTGAAGCTTTCTTT.